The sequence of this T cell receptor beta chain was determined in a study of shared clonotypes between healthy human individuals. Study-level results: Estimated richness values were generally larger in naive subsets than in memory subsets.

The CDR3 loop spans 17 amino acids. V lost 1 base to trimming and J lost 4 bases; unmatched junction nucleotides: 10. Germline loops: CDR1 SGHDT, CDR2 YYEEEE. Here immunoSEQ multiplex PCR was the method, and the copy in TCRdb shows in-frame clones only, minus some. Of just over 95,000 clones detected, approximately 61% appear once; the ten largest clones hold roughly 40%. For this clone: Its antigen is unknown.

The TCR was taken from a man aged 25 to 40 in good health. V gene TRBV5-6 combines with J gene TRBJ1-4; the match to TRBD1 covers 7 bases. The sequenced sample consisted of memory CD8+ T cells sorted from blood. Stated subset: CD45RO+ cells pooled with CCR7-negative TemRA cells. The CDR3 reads CASSLRRGRNVNEKLFF. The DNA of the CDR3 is TGTGCCAGCAGCTTGAGGAGGGGGCGGAACGTTAATGAAAAACTGTTTTTT.